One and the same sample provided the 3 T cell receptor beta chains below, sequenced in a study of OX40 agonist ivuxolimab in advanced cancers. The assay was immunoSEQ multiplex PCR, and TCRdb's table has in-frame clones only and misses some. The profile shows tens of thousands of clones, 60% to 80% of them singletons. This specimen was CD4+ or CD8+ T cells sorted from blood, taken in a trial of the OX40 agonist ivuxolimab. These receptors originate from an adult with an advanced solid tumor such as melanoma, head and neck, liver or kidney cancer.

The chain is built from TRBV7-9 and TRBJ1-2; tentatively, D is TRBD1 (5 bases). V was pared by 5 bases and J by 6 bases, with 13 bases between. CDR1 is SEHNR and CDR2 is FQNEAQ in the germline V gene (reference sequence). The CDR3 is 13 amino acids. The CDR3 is CASSPSGEDGYTF. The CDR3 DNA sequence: TGTGCCAGCAGCCCCTCGGGGGAGGATGGCTACACCTTC. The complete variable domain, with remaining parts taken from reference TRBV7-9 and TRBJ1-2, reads DTGVSQNPRHKITKRGQNVTFRCDPISEHNRLYWYRQTLGQGPEFLTYFQNEAQLEKSRLLSDRFSAERPKGSFSTLEIQRTEQGDSAMYLCASSPSGEDGYTFGSGTRLTVV.

In DNA form, the CDR3 reads TGCGCCAGCAGCGATCCAACTCGCGGAGGGGGAGCATACAATGAGCAGTTCTTC. Translating gives CASSDPTRGGGAYNEQFF. The rearrangement links TRBV5-1 to TRBJ2-1, with D tentatively TRBD1 or TRBD2 (6 bases each). Trimming stripped 4 bases from V and 4 bases from J, with 24 bases between. CDR3 length: 18 amino acids. CDR1 and CDR2 from the germline V gene are SGHRS and YFSETQ.

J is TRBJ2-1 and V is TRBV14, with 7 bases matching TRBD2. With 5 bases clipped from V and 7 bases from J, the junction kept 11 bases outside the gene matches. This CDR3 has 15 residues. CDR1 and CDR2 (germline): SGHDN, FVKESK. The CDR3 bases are TGTGCCAGCAGCTACTCTAGCGGTGGGGGTAATGAGCAGTTCTTC. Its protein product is CASSYSSGGGNEQFF.